This note documents a single T cell receptor (beta chain) sequence. The data originate from a study of T cells in tuberculosis. About the study: Sequenced TCRs come from CD1B-GMM tetramer-binding T cells.

Assay: immunoSEQ multiplex PCR; the TCRdb copy retains only in-frame clones and omits some. The sample lists roughly 34,000 clones; about 95% were seen once. This CDR3 has 19 amino acids. The germline CDR1 and CDR2 sequences are MNHEY and SMNVEV (reference sequence). The ends lost 5 bases at V and 2 bases at J; junction bases unmatched: 16. The sample was PBMCs. The gene calls are TRBV27 and TRBJ2-7; TRBD2 aligns across 12 bases. The sequence came from a donor between 5 and 29 years old with latent tuberculosis or without tuberculosis infection. The CDR3 sequence: CASSPNPLGLAGLPYEQYF. In nucleotides, the CDR3 is TGTGCCAGCAGTCCCAATCCCCTTGGACTAGCGGGATTACCCTACGAGCAGTACTTC.